One and the same sample provided the 5 T cell receptor beta chains below, sequenced in a study of blood T cell repertoires in COVID-19. Clones were read by immunoSEQ multiplex PCR, and TCRdb kept only the in-frame ones, dropping some. The sample lists 170,000 or so clones, around 90% occurring once. The sequenced material came from PBMCs or T cells enriched from blood (not recorded which). These TCRs come from a woman younger than 35 who had recovered from COVID-19.

The chain couples TRBV2 to TRBJ1-4; possibly TRBD1 for D (6 bases). Germline V CDR1 and CDR2: SNHLY, FYNNEI. The CDR3 totals 13 residues. Trimming pared 6 bases from V and 2 bases from J, leaving 7 bases between. In DNA, the CDR3 is TGTGCCAGCAGCGGACAGACTAATGAAAAACTGTTTTTT. Protein sequence: CASSGQTNEKLFF.

V gene TRBV19 combines with J gene TRBJ1-2; 8 nucleotides agree with TRBD1. The CDR3 extends over 15 amino acids. Losses at the gene ends were 0 bases for V and 7 bases for J; bases not matched to a gene: 7. Germline V CDR1 and CDR2: LNHDA, SQIVND (reference sequence). The CDR3 coding sequence is TGTGCCAGTAGTATAGATTTATTGGACAGGGCTGGCTACACCTTC. It is translated as CASSIDLLDRAGYTF.

This chain links TRBV2 with TRBJ2-3; 9 nucleotides agree with TRBD2. CDR1 and CDR2 from the germline V gene are SNHLY and FYNNEI. The length of the CDR3 is 16 residues. Losses at the gene ends were 5 bases for V and 4 bases for J; bases not matched to a gene: 10. The CDR3 nucleotides are TGTGCCAGCAGTAAGGGACTAGCCGATGCCGCAGATACGCAGTATTTT. Protein sequence: CASSKGLADAADTQYF.

Here the CDR3 reads CASSQDRSYTGELFF. CDR3 sequence (DNA): TGCGCCAGCAGCCAAGATCGAAGCTACACCGGGGAGCTGTTTTTT. The chain combines TRBV4-3 with TRBJ2-2, with D uncertain. V was clipped by 0 bases and J by 3 bases, with 8 bases between them. The CDR3 is 15 residues long. Germline V gene data show CDR1 as LGHNA and CDR2 as YSLEER.

This chain joins TRBV19 and TRBJ2-1, with 9 bases that match TRBD1. The CDR3 sequence is 15 residues long. Per the germline V gene, CDR1 is LNHDA and CDR2 is SQIVND (reference sequence). V lost 5 bases and J lost 8; bases outside the gene matches: 10. CDR3 in amino acids: CASSSQGQGWYEQFF. In nucleotides, the CDR3 is TGTGCCAGTAGTTCACAAGGACAGGGGTGGTATGAGCAGTTCTTC.